This T cell receptor beta chain was retrieved from a study of tissue T cells after allogeneic stem cell transplantation. The assay was immunoSEQ multiplex PCR, and TCRdb's table has in-frame clones only and misses some. Of about 9,500 clones listed, more than 40% were seen once; the top ten hold 6.5% to 7.5%. V was trimmed by 2 bases and J by 0 bases, leaving 5 bases between them. Germline CDR1 is SNHLY and CDR2 is FYNGKV (reference sequence). This CDR3 contains 14 residues. Time point indicated: mouse harvest day 7 after allogeneic transplant. Mouse grafts combined 10^7 T-cell-depleted bone marrow cells with 10^6 splenic CD5+ T cells. Tissues came from B6→BALB/c major-mismatch GVHD mice at day 7 or 14. Study findings and constraints: Within patients, tissue anatomy strongly shaped TCR repertoire composition. Limitations included a small, clinically heterogeneous cohort and limited sampling depth. Only a limited share of tissue TCRs appeared in blood or spleen.

For this clone: Its specificity is unknown. Gene names denote mouse genes. Read coverage stops 1 residue before the CDR3 terminus; the germline J gene supplies the remainder.

This sequence originates from a female BALB/c mouse given C57BL/6 T cells with graft-versus-host disease after an allogeneic hematopoietic cell transplant. The sequencing input was gut tissue. V usage is TRBV3 and J usage is TRBJ1-3; unclear D gene. CDR3 bases read: TGTGCCAGCAGCTTAACAGATTCTGGAAATACGCTCTAT. Its protein product is CASSLTDSGNTLY. The full CDR3 protein is CASSLTDSGNTLYF.